This T cell receptor (beta chain) appears in the sequencing data of a study of shared clonotypes between healthy human individuals (TCRdb year 2020). Regarding the study in general: The cohort comprised a couple of women and a few men aged 18 to 49 years. For each donor, CD4 naive and CD4 memory were each run on three plates, CD8 naive on two plates, and CD8 memory on one plate. Blood TCR repertoires of five healthy adults were deeply sequenced to estimate repertoire size and the extent of clonotype sharing between individuals. To increase sequencing depth and limit assay-specific biases, different laboratories used diverse techniques to prepare libraries and sequence TCR repertoires. Each donor's leukapheresis produced roughly between roughly 0.85 and 10 billion PBMCs.

Notes on this clone: It lacks a known antigen. The sample holds no much larger clone one base away, and base qualities are not on file.

Using the deep immunoSEQ assay, multiplex PCR amplified TCR CDR3 regions from genomic DNA. Genomic DNA extracted from each cell subset was distributed evenly over all wells of several immunoSEQ 96-well plates, and each plate served as one replicate. For sorted subsets, roughly 200 ng of genomic DNA, equivalent to around 31,000 T cell genomes, went into each replicate PCR. Purified libraries were quantified with a Qubit 3.0 fluorometer, sized on a Bioanalyzer 2100, and re-quantified with the KAPA Library Quantification kit. Each immunoSEQ 96-well plate was sequenced on its own single-read 150-cycle Illumina NextSeq 550 flow cell. As for the authors' bioinformatics: Because the immunoSEQ output included only junctional sequences and no quality scores, the filtering could not be the same as the filtering used for full-length reads. Sequences were annotated with PyIR, a Python wrapper for IgBLAST v1.9, using IMGT germline references to assign V/J genes and CDR3. Reads were filtered out if the reads had weak V/J assignments (E-value above 1e-6), no CDR3, stop codons, out-of-frame junctions, or ambiguous translated residues. V3J clonotypes were defined as sequences sharing an identical inferred V gene, J gene, and CDR3 amino acid sequence. The percentage overlap between two repertoires was calculated by dividing the number of shared unique clonotypes by the size of the smaller repertoire. RTK rarefaction, the Chao1 estimator, and Recon v2.1 estimates of unobserved clonotypes were used to assess repertoire richness. OLGA was used to compute generation probabilities for all TCRbeta clonotypes that the gDNA method yielded from a handful of donors. TCRdb took this table from immuneACCESS and kept in-frame rearrangements with V and J called. Such tables lack part of the clones; where checked against another copy, unresolved V genes explain under half of the gap, and the rest is unexplained. V, J and clone size were drawn from that table, and D and trimming were deduced from the DNA. The sample includes 750,000 to 1,000,000 clones, with roughly 92% observed a single time. Of the sample, approximately 25% is held by the ten largest clones.

For the CD8 naive samples, CD45RO-negative cells were positively selected for CCR7, yielding a CD45RA+CCR7+ population from which TemRA cells were excluded. Donors were healthy HIV-negative adults with no recently reported acute infections or vaccinations. Every donor was a Caucasian adult residing in Nashville, Tennessee, USA. Blood was collected by leukapheresis, and PBMCs were isolated by Ficoll-Histopaque density gradient centrifugation and then cryopreserved in liquid nitrogen vapor phase. Analytical flow cytometry was used to check the purity and quantity of every magnetically sorted T cell population. Genomic DNA was isolated from each sorted fraction and quantified by UV absorbance on a Nanodrop 2000c. Overall study outcomes, separate from this receptor: About 5% of naive CD4, around 3.6% of naive CD8, roughly 2.4% of memory CD4, and around 0.42% of memory CD8 clonotypes were shared across a few donors. Clonotypes shared by all four sorted-subset donors showed higher generation probabilities than non-shared clonotypes. Sampling was restricted to blood, and TCR repertoires in tissue are likely to differ from TCR repertoires in blood. Incomplete sequencing was indicated by rarefaction of sorted-subset datasets, despite the large sequencing depth. Pairwise subsampling indicated that sequencing depth was expected to affect the degree of clonotype sharing among donors. Because the study included a small number of donors, the genetic and exposure-history diversity represented was limited. Naive subsets generally had larger estimated clonotype richness than memory subsets.

The TCR was taken from a man aged 30 to 45 in good health. The sequenced material came from naive CD8+ T cells sorted from blood. Interpreted using the paper, the cell subset or site label stands for: CD45RA+CCR7+.

CDR3 region: CASSPEQLNTGELFF. The base sequence is TGTGCCAGCAGTCCCGAACAGCTGAACACCGGGGAGCTGTTTTTT. The chain is made from TRBV27 and TRBJ2-2, with the identity of the D gene unclear. The CDR3 numbers 15 residues from cysteine through phenylalanine. Solely the CDR3 DNA is kept, with 45 bases framed from the first base. CDR1 MNHEY and CDR2 SMNVEV were looked up in the germline V gene (reference sequence). The junction shows trimming of 5 bases on V and 1 base on J, plus 11 bases between the germline ends.